The 21 T cell receptor beta chains below come from one sample, sequenced in a study of CD4 T cells in relation to SARS-CoV-2 and coronaviruses. Sequencing used immunoSEQ multiplex PCR; TCRdb keeps in-frame clones, though not all of them. Here the sample spans 25,000 to 35,000 clones, 76% being singletons. These receptors' antigens are unknown. The unexposed donors gave CD4+ T cells in about 2010-2019, prior to COVID-19. After about 10 days of culture, CD4+ T cells were isolated. The sequenced sample was CD4+ T cells from PBMCs, cultured in vitro. All receptors come from a human donor in good health.

The chain uses TRBV25-1 and TRBJ2-7, with D unresolved. Trimming cost V 3 bases and J 2 bases, with 11 bases left between them. Germline CDR1 and CDR2: MGHDK and SYGVNS. The CDR3 length is 14 residues. CDR3 sequence: CASSDPRFTYEQYF. CDR3 nucleotide sequence: TGTGCCAGCAGTGATCCTAGGTTTACCTACGAGCAGTACTTC.

Only one count was recorded for this clone. This chain links TRBV11-3 with TRBJ2-2; 8 positions match TRBD1. Germline CDR1 SGHNT, CDR2 YENEEA. The CDR3 covers 16 residues. J was trimmed by 8 bases and V by 4 bases; bases with no gene match: 12. CDR3 DNA: TGTGCCAGCAGCTACGGCCAGGGGGCCTCGGAAGGGGAGCTGTTTTTT. Its translation is CASSYGQGASEGELFF.

The rearrangement joins TRBV29-1 to TRBJ2-1; D not resolved. Trimming left V 3 bases short and J 0 bases short, with 6 bases between. CDR3 size: 13 residues. Germline V gene sequence: CDR1 SQVTM, CDR2 ANQGSEA. CDR3 residues: CSVDSSSYNEQFF. The DNA of the CDR3 is TGCAGCGTTGATAGTAGCTCCTACAATGAGCAGTTCTTC.

This clone appeared once. This chain uses TRBV23-1 with TRBJ2-4, with TRBD2 as a possible D gene (5 bases). TRBV23-1 is sorted into the ORF group, with uncertain function. The ends were cut back, 5 bases at V and 0 bases at J, with 14 bases in the middle. This CDR3 has 16 amino acids. CDR3 protein: CASSGLITLAKNIQYF. The CDR3 bases are TGCGCCAGCAGTGGACTTATCACCCTAGCCAAAAACATTCAGTACTTC.

The chain carries TRBV2 and TRBJ1-5, with 8 bases matching TRBD1. Trimming removed 6 bases from V and 7 bases from J; junction bases left unmatched: 11. Germline CDR1 and CDR2: SNHLY and FYNNEI. The CDR3 contains 15 residues. The CDR3: CASSALTGEEQPQHF. For the CDR3, the DNA is TGTGCCAGCAGCGCCCTGACAGGGGAGGAGCAGCCCCAGCATTTT.

V gene TRBV18 combines with J gene TRBJ2-7, with D unresolved. The ends were cut back, 4 bases at V and 1 base at J, with 8 bases in the middle. The CDR3 consists of 13 residues. Germline CDR1 KGHSH, CDR2 LQKENI. The CDR3 region has the DNA TGTGCCAGCTCACGTCTAGTGTCCTACGAGCAGTACTTC. Translation: CASSRLVSYEQYF.

The chain joins TRBV2 to TRBJ2-1; either TRBD1 or TRBD2 may fit D (6 bases each). V lost 7 bases, J lost 1 base, and 17 bases lay in between. Germline CDR1 and CDR2: SNHLY and FYNNEI. The length of the CDR3 is 16 residues. CDR3 region: CASKMEGGGSYNEQFF. CDR3 DNA sequence: TGTGCCAGCAAGATGGAGGGGGGTGGGTCCTACAATGAGCAGTTCTTC. Based on the CDR3 plus reference TRBV2 and TRBJ2-1, the full variable domain is EPEVTQTPSHQVTQMGQEVILRCVPISNHLYFYWYRQILGQKVEFLVSFYNNEISEKSEIFDDQFSVERPDGSNFTLKIRSTKLEDSAMYFCASKMEGGGSYNEQFFGPGTRLTVL.

This chain connects TRBV6-2 or TRBV6-3 to TRBJ2-3, with 7 nucleotides matching TRBD1. CDR1 and CDR2 from the germline V gene are MNHEY and SVGEGT. V was pared by 2 bases and J by 6 bases, with 5 bases of the junction left unmatched. The CDR3 totals 14 residues. The CDR3 nucleotides are TGTGCCAGCAGTTACAGGGGGCGAGTGGATACGCAGTATTTT. Protein product: CASSYRGRVDTQYF.

The CDR3 DNA reads TGCGCCAGCAGCCCACGATTGGGTCACAGCTCCTACGAGCAGTACTTC. Protein sequence: CASSPRLGHSSYEQYF. J is TRBJ2-7 and V is TRBV5-1; no reliable D call. Germline CDR1 is SGHRS and CDR2 is YFSETQ. V lost 4 bases and J lost 0, with 17 bases in between. The CDR3 is made up of 16 amino acids. Looking up the rest from reference TRBV5-1 and TRBJ2-7 gives the full variable domain: KAGVTQTPRYLIKTRGQQVTLSCSPISGHRSVSWYQQTPGQGLQFLFEYFSETQRNKGNFPGRFSGRQFSNSRSEMNVSTLELGDSALYLCASSPRLGHSSYEQYFGPGTRLTVT.

The V gene is TRBV7-2, the J gene TRBJ2-3; D is unresolved. Trimming took 1 base from V and 5 from J, leaving 4 bases between them. CDR3 size: 12 residues. Germline CDR1 is SGHTA and CDR2 is FQGNSA. As DNA, the CDR3 is TGTGCCAGCAGCTTAGATGTAGATACGCAGTATTTT. This translates into CASSLDVDTQYF.

CDR3 in amino acids: CASSLTSLAGFQSGYTF. The CDR3 DNA reads TGTGCCAGCAGCTTAACCTCCTTGGCAGGATTCCAGAGTGGCTACACCTTC. The V call is TRBV7-2, the J call TRBJ1-2; the D is unclear. The CDR3 contains 17 residues. Trimming took 2 bases from V and 7 from J, leaving 23 bases between them. Per the germline V gene, CDR1 is SGHTA and CDR2 is FQGNSA.

The chain combines TRBV14 with TRBJ2-4, with 7 bases lining up with TRBD1. The CDR3 has 18 amino acids. CDR1 SGHDN and CDR2 FVKESK come from the germline V gene. With 1 base clipped from V and 4 bases from J, the junction kept 13 bases outside the gene matches. CDR3 nucleotide sequence: TGTGCCAGCAGCCAAGGAAGGGGGCGCGCCCTCGGGAAAAACATTCAGTACTTC. It is translated as CASSQGRGRALGKNIQYF. The variable domain in full, with the rest retrieved from reference TRBV14 and TRBJ2-4, is EAGVTQFPSHSVIEKGQTVTLRCDPISGHDNLYWYRRVMGKEIKFLLHFVKESKQDESGMPNNRFLAERTGGTYSTLKVQPAELEDSGVYFCASSQGRGRALGKNIQYFGAGTRLSVL.

The J gene is TRBJ2-7, the V gene TRBV7-9; 9 positions agree with TRBD1. Germline CDR1 reads SEHNR; CDR2 reads FQNEAQ (reference sequence). This CDR3 comprises 14 residues. J lost 2 bases, V lost 2 bases, and 1 base had no gene match. The CDR3 reads CASSLRQGAYEQYF. The CDR3 nucleotides read TGTGCCAGCAGCTTAAGACAGGGGGCCTACGAGCAGTACTTC.

The genes are TRBV27 and TRBJ2-3; 8 nucleotides agree with TRBD1. The trim removed 4 bases at V and 3 bases at J, leaving 12 bases unmatched. Germline-derived CDR1 and CDR2 are MNHEY and SMNVEV (reference sequence). This CDR3 comprises 17 residues. DNA for the CDR3: TGTGCCAGCAGTTCCGCCGGACAGGGTATCTTGACAGATACGCAGTATTTT. It is translated as CASSSAGQGILTDTQYF.

The chain uses TRBV2 and TRBJ1-3; D uncertain. The V end was cut by 6 bases, the J end by 2 bases, with 14 bases between. Germline lookup yields CDR1 SNHLY and CDR2 FYNNEI. The CDR3 runs to 15 residues. The CDR3 region is CASRVERGPGNTIYF. The DNA of the CDR3 is TGTGCCAGCAGAGTCGAGCGAGGGCCTGGAAACACCATATATTTT.

This clone has a handful of counts. V gene TRBV7-8 combines with J gene TRBJ1-6, with a weak D call TRBD1 (6 bases). Germline loops: CDR1 SGHVS, CDR2 FQNEAQ. Deletions cut 5 bases from V and 14 bases from J, with 22 bases between. CDR3 length equals 15 residues. CDR3 protein: CASSNSWGAEGSLHF. The CDR3 DNA reads TGTGCCAGCAGCAACTCATGGGGGGCTGAAGGATCCCTCCACTTT. The full variable domain, in which reference TRBV7-8 and TRBJ1-6 provide the parts outside the CDR3, is GAGVSQSPRYKVAKRGQDVALRCDPISGHVSLFWYQQALGQGPEFLTYFQNEAQLDKSGLPSDRFFAERPEGSVSTLKIQRTQQEDSAVYLCASSNSWGAEGSLHFGNGTRLTVT.

The chain joins TRBV7-9 to TRBJ2-1; unclear D gene. The V end lost 2 bases, the J end lost 5 bases, and 7 bases lay between the germline ends. The CDR3 sequence is 13 residues long. CDR1 and CDR2 (germline): SEHNR, FQNEAQ (reference sequence). The DNA for the CDR3 is TGTGCCAGCAGCTTACCACACCACAATGAGCAGTTCTTC. This translates into CASSLPHHNEQFF.

The chain joins TRBV10-3 to TRBJ2-3; D remains unclear. Germline values: CDR1 ENHRY, CDR2 SYGVKD. The V gene lost 4 bases and the J gene lost 1 base, with 6 bases spanning the gap. This CDR3 spans 13 amino acids. In nucleotides, the CDR3 is TGTGCCATCAGTGCAAGCCGCACAGATACGCAGTATTTT. Translated: CAISASRTDTQYF.

J is TRBJ2-6 and V is TRBV4-2; 10 nucleotides match TRBD2. CDR1 and CDR2 from the germline V gene are LGHNA and YNFKEQ. Trimming cost V 0 bases and J 0 bases; bases outside gene matches: 5. The CDR3 sequence is 19 residues long. The CDR3 sequence: CASSQDQASGGSGANVLTF. In DNA, the CDR3 is TGTGCCAGCAGCCAAGATCAGGCTAGCGGGGGCTCTGGGGCCAACGTCCTGACTTTC.

This clone occurred a few times. This rearrangement joins TRBV2 to TRBJ1-4, with D perhaps matching TRBD1 (6 bases). Trimming shortened V by 4 bases and J by 3 bases, and 12 bases separated the two germline ends. The CDR3 runs to 15 residues. CDR1 is SNHLY and CDR2 is FYNNEI in the germline V gene. The CDR3 sequence: CASSVSRQANEKLFF. As DNA, the CDR3 is TGTGCCAGCAGTGTCTCCCGACAGGCTAATGAAAAACTGTTTTTT.

The chain employs TRBV19 and TRBJ2-2; 7 bases line up with TRBD1. The V and J ends lost 9 bases and 0 bases, in that order; junction bases with no gene match: 4. This CDR3 region has 14 residues. Germline loops: CDR1 LNHDA, CDR2 SQIVND (reference sequence). This CDR3 is CASRTGANTGELFF. DNA for the CDR3: TGTGCCAGCAGGACAGGAGCGAACACCGGGGAGCTGTTTTTT.